This T cell receptor (beta chain) is from a study of T cells in Graves' hyperthyroidism and ophthalmopathy. Study-level background: Before treatment of any kind, peripheral blood was taken at initial diagnosis. Overall study results and limits: Stable hyperthyroidism and ophthalmopathy were separated using 13 V-J signatures.

A remark on this clonotype: Antigen unknown.

From RNA transcripts, TCR beta CDR3 regions were amplified. The primer set for the first-round RT-PCR of the TCR CDR3 was HTBI. Using its own MiXCR run on the multiplex PCR reads, TCRdb lists one record per CDR3 protein. The sample lists approximately 600,000 distinct CDR3 sequences; around 20% were seen once. Sequencing used blood. This receptor was identified in a man aged 25 to 45 with Graves' ophthalmopathy.

The CDR3 protein is CASSQDLSDSYNEQFF. Here the CDR3 DNA reads TGTGCCAGCAGCCAAGATCTGAGTGACTCCTACAATGAGCAGTTCTTC. The V call is TRBV3-1, the J call TRBJ2-1; unclear D gene. Germline V gives CDR1 LGHDT, CDR2 YNNKEL (reference sequence). The CDR3 sequence is 16 residues long. Trimming cost V 0 bases and J 0 bases, with 9 bases left between them.